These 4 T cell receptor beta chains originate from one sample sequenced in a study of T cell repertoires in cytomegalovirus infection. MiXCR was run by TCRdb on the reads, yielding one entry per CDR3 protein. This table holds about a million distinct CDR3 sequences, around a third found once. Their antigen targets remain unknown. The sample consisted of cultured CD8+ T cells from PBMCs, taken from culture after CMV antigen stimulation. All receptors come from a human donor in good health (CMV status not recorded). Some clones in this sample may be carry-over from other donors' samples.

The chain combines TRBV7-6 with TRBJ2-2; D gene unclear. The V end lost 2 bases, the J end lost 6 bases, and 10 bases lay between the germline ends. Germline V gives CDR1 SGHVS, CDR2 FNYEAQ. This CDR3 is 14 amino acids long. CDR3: CASSLKASAGELFF. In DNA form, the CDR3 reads TGTGCCAGCAGCTTAAAGGCGAGCGCCGGGGAGCTGTTTTTT.

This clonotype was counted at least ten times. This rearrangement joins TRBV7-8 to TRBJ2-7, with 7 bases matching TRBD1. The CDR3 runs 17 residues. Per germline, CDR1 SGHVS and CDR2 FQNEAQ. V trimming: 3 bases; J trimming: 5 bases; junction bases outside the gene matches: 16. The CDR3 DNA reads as TGTGCCAGCAGCTTTCCCCAACCATATACAGACAGGGACGAGCAGTACGTC. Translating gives CASSFPQPYTDRDEQYV.

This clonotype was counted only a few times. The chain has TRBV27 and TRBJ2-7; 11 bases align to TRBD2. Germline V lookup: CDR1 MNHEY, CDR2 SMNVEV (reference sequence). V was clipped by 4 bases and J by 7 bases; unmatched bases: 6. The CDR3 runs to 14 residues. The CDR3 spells CASSYSGGAREQYV. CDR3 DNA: TGTGCCAGCAGTTATAGCGGGGGGGCAAGGGAGCAGTACGTC.

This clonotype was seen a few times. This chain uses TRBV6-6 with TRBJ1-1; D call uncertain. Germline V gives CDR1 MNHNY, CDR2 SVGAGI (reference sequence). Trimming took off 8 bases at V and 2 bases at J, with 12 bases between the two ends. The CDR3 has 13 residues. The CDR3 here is CASFGRLNTEAFF. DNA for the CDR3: TGTGCCAGCTTTGGGCGACTCAACACTGAAGCTTTCTTT.